A selection of T cell receptor beta chains follows, all from one sample in a study of human T cells and chemical hapten exposure. One entry per CDR3 protein results from TCRdb running MiXCR on the RACE reads. This sample yields under 400,000 distinct CDR3 sequences, of which less than 6.5% are seen a single time; approximately 2.8% belongs to the top ten. The specimen comprised whole blood, sampled in connection with sensitization to the hapten diphenylcyclopropenone (DPC). The receptors here all came from a woman aged 45-65 years with alopecia areata. Some clones in this sample may be carry-over from other donors' samples. Each CDR3 is given with its conserved first and last residue. D genes are given only for firm matches. Rows may omit the clone size; those that give it use once, few, many or a size class.

CDR3aa,CDR3nt,v_gene,j_gene,abundance,d_gene
CASSIDARANQPQHF,TGTGCCAGTAGTATAGATGCCAGGGCCAATCAGCCCCAGCATTTT,TRBV19,TRBJ1-5,many,NA
CASSVDNEQFF,TGTGCCAGCAGCGTAGACAATGAGCAGTTCTTC,TRBV9,TRBJ2-1,many,NA
CASSDRSGSFQETQYF,TGTGCCAGCAGTGACCGTAGCGGGAGCTTCCAAGAGACCCAGTACTTC,TRBV2,TRBJ2-5,many,TRBD2
CASSLVLRDEQFF,TGTGCCAGCAGCTTGGTACTTAGGGATGAGCAGTTCTTC,TRBV5-4,TRBJ2-1,few,NA
CASSFGLSLAKNIQYF,TGTGCCAGCAGCTTCGGTCTTTCCCTAGCCAAAAACATTCAGTACTTC,TRBV7-2,TRBJ2-4,NA,NA
CASSYYQGGTEAFF,TGTGCCAGCAGTTACTACCAGGGAGGCACTGAAGCTTTCTTT,TRBV6-5,TRBJ1-1,few,NA
CASSTPIREAGEDEKLFF,TGTGCCAGCAGCACCCCCATAAGAGAGGCAGGGGAGGATGAAAAACTGTTTTTT,TRBV25-1,TRBJ1-4,few,NA
CASSALDRGLQPQHF,TGTGCCAGCAGTGCCCTCGACAGGGGATTACAGCCCCAGCATTTT,TRBV2,TRBJ1-5,NA,TRBD1
CASSLLGGNEQFF,TGTGCCAGCAGCCTCTTAGGGGGCAATGAGCAGTTCTTC,TRBV7-9,TRBJ2-1,many,NA
CASSQARTGLTDTQYF,TGCGCCAGCAGCCAAGCTAGGACAGGGTTGACAGATACGCAGTATTTT,TRBV4-3,TRBJ2-3,many,TRBD1
CASTHSDPRYNEQFF,TGTGCCAGCACCCACTCGGACCCCCGCTACAATGAGCAGTTCTTC,TRBV12-3/TRBV12-4,TRBJ2-1,few,NA
CASKETNRVQAFF,TGTGCCTCCAAAGAAACTAACAGGGTGCAAGCTTTCTTT,TRBV30,TRBJ1-1,NA,NA
CASSSTSQETQYF,TGTGCCAGCAGTTCGACTTCGCAAGAGACCCAGTACTTC,TRBV12-3/TRBV12-4,TRBJ2-5,many,NA
CASSEGFDTEAFF,TGTGCCAGCAGCGAGGGTTTTGACACTGAAGCTTTCTTT,TRBV14,TRBJ1-1,many,NA
CSAVLQGINQPQHF,TGCAGTGCTGTGCTACAGGGGATCAATCAGCCCCAGCATTTT,TRBV20-1,TRBJ1-5,NA,TRBD1
CASSYARGNEKLFF,TGTGCCAGCAGTTACGCGAGGGGTAATGAAAAACTGTTTTTT,TRBV6-6,TRBJ1-4,few,NA
CATSREGAGTGELFF,TGTGCCACCAGCAGAGAAGGGGCCGGGACCGGGGAGCTGTTTTTT,TRBV15,TRBJ2-2,many,NA
CSAKTGFEAFF,TGCAGTGCTAAGACAGGATTTGAAGCTTTCTTT,TRBV20-1,TRBJ1-1,few,NA
CASSQVEGLEAFF,TGTGCCAGCAGCCAAGTCGAGGGGCTTGAAGCTTTCTTT,TRBV3-1,TRBJ1-1,few,NA
CASSLTNNQPQHF,TGTGCCAGCAGCTTAACGAACAATCAGCCCCAGCATTTT,TRBV11-2,TRBJ1-5,many,NA
CASGASTDTQYF,TGCGCCAGCGGGGCTAGCACAGATACGCAGTATTTT,TRBV5-1,TRBJ2-3,many,NA
CATRGRIPYEQYF,TGTGCCACCCGGGGCAGGATTCCCTACGAGCAGTACTTC,TRBV7-2,TRBJ2-7,few,NA
CASSVEARGYEQYF,TGTGCCAGCAGCGTAGAGGCCCGAGGCTACGAGCAGTACTTC,TRBV9,TRBJ2-7,many,NA
CASSPTVNQPQHF,TGTGCCAGCAGCCCGACGGTCAATCAGCCCCAGCATTTT,TRBV3-1,TRBJ1-5,many,NA
CASSYGPPGTGAGEQYF,TGTGCCAGCAGTTACGGCCCCCCCGGGACAGGGGCCGGCGAGCAGTACTTC,TRBV6-6,TRBJ2-7,many,TRBD1
CASEDYEQYF,TGTGCCAGCGAGGACTACGAGCAGTACTTC,TRBV6-1,TRBJ2-7,few,NA
CSARGEGGADTEAFF,TGCAGTGCTAGGGGCGAAGGTGGGGCAGACACTGAAGCTTTCTTT,TRBV20-1,TRBJ1-1,many,NA
CASSFGQGLLGYTF,TGTGCCAGCAGTTTCGGACAGGGGCTCCTAGGCTACACCTTC,TRBV27,TRBJ1-2,many,TRBD1
CASSFWTGEDTQYF,TGTGCCAGCAGCTTTTGGACGGGGGAAGATACGCAGTATTTT,TRBV11-2,TRBJ2-3,many,NA
CASSQDITNYGYTF,TGTGCCAGCAGCCAAGATATCACCAACTATGGCTACACCTTC,TRBV3-1,TRBJ1-2,many,NA
CASSPDREVRGYTF,TGTGCCAGCAGTCCAGACAGGGAAGTTCGTGGCTACACCTTC,TRBV12-3/TRBV12-4,TRBJ1-2,few,TRBD1
CASSPRTGIHGYTF,TGTGCCAGCAGCCCCCGGACCGGGATTCATGGCTACACCTTC,TRBV7-2,TRBJ1-2,few,NA
CASSYSRQPQETQYF,TGTGCCAGCAGTTACTCCCGCCAGCCCCAAGAGACCCAGTACTTC,TRBV6-2/TRBV6-3,TRBJ2-5,many,NA
CASSFVFPGSGGELFF,TGTGCCAGCAGTTTCGTCTTTCCCGGGAGTGGCGGGGAGCTGTTTTTT,TRBV12-3/TRBV12-4,TRBJ2-2,many,NA
CSAVGAGGNNEQFF,TGCAGTGCAGTCGGGGCGGGAGGTAACAATGAGCAGTTCTTC,TRBV20-1,TRBJ2-1,many,TRBD2
CSAQTGYGYTF,TGCAGTGCTCAGACAGGTTATGGCTACACCTTC,TRBV20-1,TRBJ1-2,NA,NA
CASTQDRAATDTQYF,TGCGCCAGCACCCAGGACAGAGCTGCCACAGATACGCAGTATTTT,TRBV5-1,TRBJ2-3,NA,NA
CASSAQLAGGSYF,TGCGCCAGCAGCGCACAGCTAGCGGGGGGTTCGTACTTC,TRBV5-1,TRBJ2-7,few,TRBD2
CSVGGPYYTF,TGCAGCGTTGGGGGACCATACTACACCTTC,TRBV29-1,TRBJ1-2,NA,NA
CASRLAPGTSGGGYNEQFF,TGTGCAAGTCGCTTAGCGCCGGGGACTAGCGGAGGGGGTTACAATGAGCAGTTCTTC,TRBV12-2,TRBJ2-1,NA,NA
CASSSLPGGRDTQYF,TGTGCCAGCAGCTCCCTCCCGGGGGGTAGAGATACGCAGTATTTT,TRBV7-2,TRBJ2-3,many,TRBD2
CSARVPQGAQGYTF,TGCAGTGCTAGAGTCCCCCAGGGGGCGCAGGGCTACACCTTC,TRBV20-1,TRBJ1-2,many,TRBD1
CASSLGTGVGYTF,TGTGCCAGCAGTTTAGGGACAGGGGTTGGCTACACCTTC,TRBV27,TRBJ1-2,NA,TRBD1
CASSGTRSTGELFF,TGTGCCAGCAGCGGGACTAGAAGCACCGGGGAGCTGTTTTTT,TRBV2,TRBJ2-2,many,TRBD2
CSVAQGAQETQYF,TGCAGCGTAGCCCAGGGGGCCCAAGAGACCCAGTACTTC,TRBV29-1,TRBJ2-5,few,TRBD1
CASSLDGQVYTGELFF,TGTGCCAGCAGCTTAGACGGACAGGTCTACACCGGGGAGCTGTTTTTT,TRBV7-2,TRBJ2-2,few,TRBD1
CSAVGTVNYGYTF,TGCAGTGCTGTGGGTACAGTTAACTATGGCTACACCTTC,TRBV20-1,TRBJ1-2,NA,NA
CSAVRATNEKLFF,TGCAGCGCTGTGCGTGCAACTAATGAAAAACTGTTTTTT,TRBV29-1,TRBJ1-4,many,NA
CASSSPGLASGEQYF,TGTGCCAGCAGTTCCCCCGGGCTAGCGAGTGGTGAGCAGTACTTC,TRBV6-5,TRBJ2-7,NA,NA
CAISIEVRTDTQYF,TGTGCCATCAGCATTGAGGTCCGGACAGATACGCAGTATTTT,TRBV10-3,TRBJ2-3,many,NA
CASSPGRGNQPQHF,TGTGCCAGCAGTCCAGGGCGGGGCAATCAGCCCCAGCATTTT,TRBV12-3/TRBV12-4,TRBJ1-5,many,NA